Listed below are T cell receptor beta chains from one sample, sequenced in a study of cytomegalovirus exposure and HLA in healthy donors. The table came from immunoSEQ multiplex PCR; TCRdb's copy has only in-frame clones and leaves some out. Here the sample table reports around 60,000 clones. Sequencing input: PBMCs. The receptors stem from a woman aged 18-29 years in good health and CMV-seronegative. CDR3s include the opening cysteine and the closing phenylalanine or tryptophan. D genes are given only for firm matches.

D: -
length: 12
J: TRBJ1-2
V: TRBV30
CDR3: CAWSVTGVGYTF
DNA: TGTGCCTGGAGTGTAACCGGGGTTGGCTACACCTTC

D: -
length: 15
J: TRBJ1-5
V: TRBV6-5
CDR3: CASSSGPNGNQPQHF
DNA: TGTGCCAGCAGTTCAGGGCCAAATGGCAATCAGCCCCAGCATTTT

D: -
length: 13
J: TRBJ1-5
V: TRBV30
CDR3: CAWSISSNQPQHF
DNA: TGTGCCTGGAGTATTTCGAGCAATCAGCCCCAGCATTTT

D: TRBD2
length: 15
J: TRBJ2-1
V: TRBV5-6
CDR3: CASSLGTSERNEQFF
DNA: TGTGCCAGCAGCTTAGGGACTAGCGAACGTAATGAGCAGTTCTTC

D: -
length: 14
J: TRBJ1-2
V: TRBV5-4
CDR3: CASSLPGSDYGYTF
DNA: TGTGCCAGCAGCTTACCAGGGTCGGACTATGGCTACACCTTC

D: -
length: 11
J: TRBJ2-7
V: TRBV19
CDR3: CASSGGWEQYF
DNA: TGTGCCAGTAGTGGGGGGTGGGAGCAGTACTTC

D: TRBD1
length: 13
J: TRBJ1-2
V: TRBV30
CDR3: CAWSRDRPRGYTF
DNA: TGTGCCTGGAGTCGGGACAGACCACGGGGCTACACCTTC

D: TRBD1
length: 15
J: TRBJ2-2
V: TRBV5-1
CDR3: CASSWSGTGAGELFF
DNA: TGCGCCAGCAGCTGGTCCGGGACAGGGGCCGGGGAGCTGTTTTTT

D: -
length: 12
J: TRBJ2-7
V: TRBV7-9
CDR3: CASSLIPYEQYF
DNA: TGTGCCAGCAGCCTTATCCCCTACGAGCAGTACTTC

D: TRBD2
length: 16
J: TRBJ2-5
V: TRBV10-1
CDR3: CASSMGLAGGVETQYF
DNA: TGCGCCAGCAGCATGGGACTAGCGGGAGGTGTTGAGACCCAGTACTTC

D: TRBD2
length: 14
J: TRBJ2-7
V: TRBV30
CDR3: CAWSGLAGTGEQYF
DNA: TGTGCCTGGAGTGGACTAGCGGGAACGGGGGAGCAGTACTTC

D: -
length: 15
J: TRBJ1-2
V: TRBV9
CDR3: CASSGEGLANYGYTF
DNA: TGTGCCAGCAGCGGGGAGGGTCTAGCTAACTATGGCTACACCTTC

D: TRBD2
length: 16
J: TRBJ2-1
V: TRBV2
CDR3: CASSGDSGSLDNEQFF
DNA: TGTGCCAGCAGTGGGGATAGCGGGAGTTTAGACAATGAGCAGTTCTTC

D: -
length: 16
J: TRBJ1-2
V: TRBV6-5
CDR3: CASSYSEGMVGYGYTF
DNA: TGTGCCAGCAGTTACTCGGAGGGGATGGTCGGCTATGGCTACACCTTC

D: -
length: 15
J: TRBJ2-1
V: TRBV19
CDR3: CASSWAARTGNEQFF
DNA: TGTGCCAGTAGTTGGGCGGCTAGAACAGGGAATGAGCAGTTCTTC

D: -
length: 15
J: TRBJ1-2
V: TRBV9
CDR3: CASMGSGGSGYGYTF
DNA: TGTGCCAGCATGGGGAGCGGTGGATCGGGATATGGCTACACCTTC

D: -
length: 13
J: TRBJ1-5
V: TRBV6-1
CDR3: CASLRQINQPQHF
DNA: TGTGCCAGCCTCCGACAGATTAATCAGCCCCAGCATTTT

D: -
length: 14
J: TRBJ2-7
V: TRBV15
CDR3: CATSRGRPSYEQYF
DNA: TGTGCCACCAGCAGAGGGAGGCCATCCTACGAGCAGTACTTC

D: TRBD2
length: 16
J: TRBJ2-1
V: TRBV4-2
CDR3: CASSQDSSGGYNEQFF
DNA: TGTGCCAGCAGCCAAGACTCTAGCGGGGGTTACAATGAGCAGTTCTTC

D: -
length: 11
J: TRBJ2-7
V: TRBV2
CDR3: CASRWSYEQYF
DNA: TGTGCCAGCAGGTGGAGTTACGAGCAGTACTTC

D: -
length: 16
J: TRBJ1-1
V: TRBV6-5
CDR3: CASSYSLRRINTEAFF
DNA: TGTGCCAGCAGTTACTCCCTTAGAAGAATTAACACTGAAGCTTTCTTT

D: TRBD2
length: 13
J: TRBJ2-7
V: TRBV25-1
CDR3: CASSTSGSYEQYF
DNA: TGTGCCAGCTCGACTAGCGGGAGTTACGAGCAGTACTTC

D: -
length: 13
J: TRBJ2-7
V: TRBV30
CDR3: CAWTRGSSYEQYF
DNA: TGTGCCTGGACGCGGGGAAGCTCCTACGAGCAGTACTTC

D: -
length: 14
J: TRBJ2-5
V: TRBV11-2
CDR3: CASSLEPGPETQYF
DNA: TGTGCCAGCAGCTTAGAACCAGGCCCGGAGACCCAGTACTTC

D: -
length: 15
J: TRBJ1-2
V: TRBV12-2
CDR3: CASRQRNWGDYGYTF
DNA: TGTGCAAGTCGCCAAAGAAACTGGGGCGACTATGGCTACACCTTC

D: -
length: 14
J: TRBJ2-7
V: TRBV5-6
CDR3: CASSLEVGAYEQYF
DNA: TGTGCCAGCAGCTTGGAGGTGGGCGCCTACGAGCAGTACTTC

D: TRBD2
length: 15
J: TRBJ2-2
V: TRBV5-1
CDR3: CASSLTTSDTGELFF
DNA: TGCGCCAGCAGCTTAACCACTAGCGACACCGGGGAGCTGTTTTTT

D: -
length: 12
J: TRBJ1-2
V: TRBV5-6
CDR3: CASSPFTGRYTF
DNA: TGTGCCAGCAGTCCTTTTACGGGTCGCTACACCTTC

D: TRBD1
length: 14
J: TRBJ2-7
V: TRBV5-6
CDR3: CASSGGDRGPEQYF
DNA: TGTGCCAGCAGCGGGGGAGACAGGGGGCCCGAGCAGTACTTC

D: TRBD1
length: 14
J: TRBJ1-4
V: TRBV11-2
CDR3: CASSDDRDNEKLFF
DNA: TGTGCCAGCAGCGACGACAGGGACAATGAAAAACTGTTTTTT

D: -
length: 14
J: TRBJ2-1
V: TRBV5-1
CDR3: CASSLGATVNEQFF
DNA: TGCGCCAGCAGCTTGGGGGCGACAGTTAATGAGCAGTTCTTC

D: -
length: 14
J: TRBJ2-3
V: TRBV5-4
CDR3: CASTTLTGTDTQYF
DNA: TGTGCCAGCACCACCCTCACAGGCACAGATACGCAGTATTTT

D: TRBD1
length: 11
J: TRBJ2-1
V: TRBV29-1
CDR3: CSAPTGGQQFF
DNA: TGCAGCGCCCCGACAGGGGGTCAGCAGTTCTTC

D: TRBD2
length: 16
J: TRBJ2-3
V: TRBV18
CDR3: CASSSRTSGSTDTQYF
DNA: TGTGCCAGCTCATCGAGGACTAGCGGAAGCACAGATACGCAGTATTTT

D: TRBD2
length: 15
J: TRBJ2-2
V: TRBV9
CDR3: CASSVGTSDTGELFF
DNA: TGTGCCAGCAGCGTAGGGACTAGCGACACCGGGGAGCTGTTTTTT

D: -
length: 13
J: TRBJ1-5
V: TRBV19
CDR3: CASGEVSNQPQHF
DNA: TGTGCCTCCGGCGAGGTTAGCAATCAGCCCCAGCATTTT

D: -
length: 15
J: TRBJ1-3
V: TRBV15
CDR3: CATSSSRSSGNTIYF
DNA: TGTGCCACCAGCAGCTCCAGGTCCTCTGGAAACACCATATATTTT

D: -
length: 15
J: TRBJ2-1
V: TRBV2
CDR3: CASALLESSYNEQFF
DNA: TGTGCCAGCGCCCTATTAGAAAGCTCCTACAATGAGCAGTTCTTC

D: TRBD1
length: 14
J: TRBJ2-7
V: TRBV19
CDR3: CASSPGQVDYEQYF
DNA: TGTGCCAGTAGTCCCGGACAGGTTGACTACGAGCAGTACTTC

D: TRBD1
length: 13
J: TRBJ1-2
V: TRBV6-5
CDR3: CASRPTGSDGYTF
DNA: TGTGCCAGCAGGCCGACAGGGTCTGATGGCTACACCTTC

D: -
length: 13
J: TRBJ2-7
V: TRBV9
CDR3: CASSVSSGAGQYF
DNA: TGTGCCAGCAGCGTAAGTTCAGGGGCTGGCCAGTACTTC

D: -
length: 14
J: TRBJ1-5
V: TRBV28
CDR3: CASNPKQGKQPQHF
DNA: TGTGCCAGCAATCCGAAACAGGGAAAACAGCCCCAGCATTTT